Listed here are 21 T cell receptor beta chains from one sample, sequenced in a study of blood T cell repertoires in COVID-19 (dated by TCRdb to the early 2020s). Libraries were made using the immunoSEQ multiplex PCR assay. In TCRdb, the immuneACCESS table is reduced to in-frame sequences with V and J assigned. These tables do not hold every clone; where another copy was compared, an unresolved V gene accounts for under half, and the others remain unexplained. In all, the sample holds 450,000 or so clones, and around 89% of those were seen once. The ten largest clones take up roughly 1.6% of the sample. The sample taken for sequencing was peripheral blood. Receptors were obtained from a woman between 40 and 55 years old with COVID-19, enrolled during active disease.

The chain links TRBV9 to TRBJ1-6; maybe TRBD1 (6 bases). The CDR3 consists of 15 residues. Trimming shortened V by 3 bases and J by 7 bases, and 14 bases separated the two germline ends. The germline CDR1 and CDR2 sequences are SGDLS and YYNGEE. DNA of the CDR3: TGTGCCAGCAGCGCCTCGGACAGCCGAAATTCACCCCTCCACTTT. The encoded protein is CASSASDSRNSPLHF.

V is TRBV18 and J is TRBJ2-2; TRBD1 matches 7 bases. CDR3 size: 19 residues. V was pared by 1 base and J by 2 bases, with 13 bases of the junction left unmatched. From germline, CDR1 is KGHSH and CDR2 LQKENI. DNA of the CDR3: TGTGCCAGCTCACCACGCTCACATTCGGGGACAGCCAACACCGGGGAGCTGTTTTTT. Its protein is CASSPRSHSGTANTGELFF.

The chain has TRBV6-6 and TRBJ1-2; TRBD1 is a possible D gene (5 bases). Germline loops: CDR1 MNHNY, CDR2 SVGAGI (reference sequence). This CDR3 is 15 amino acids long. V lost 5 bases and J lost 3, with 16 bases in between. Written as DNA, the CDR3 is TGTGCCAGCAGTGATGCAGGGAGGGTGTACTATGGCTACACCTTC. As protein: CASSDAGRVYYGYTF.

V is TRBV2 and J is TRBJ2-5; 8 nucleotides align to TRBD1. The CDR3 is 14 residues long. Germline V gene lookup returns CDR1 SNHLY and CDR2 FYNNEI. Losses at the gene ends were 8 bases for V and 5 bases for J; bases not matched to a gene: 10. CDR3 in DNA: TGTGCCAGCGGAGGACAGGGTGTGTTGGAGACCCAGTACTTC. It yields the protein CASGGQGVLETQYF.

This chain uses TRBV9 with TRBJ2-2; 7 bases line up with TRBD2. With V trimmed by 0 bases and J by 1 base, 6 bases remained unmatched. Germline V gene lookup returns CDR1 SGDLS and CDR2 YYNGEE. There are 17 residues in the CDR3. Here the CDR3 DNA reads TGTGCCAGCAGCGTAGTAAGTAGCGGGCTGAACACCGGGGAGCTGTTTTTT. It is translated as CASSVVSSGLNTGELFF.

CDR3 protein: CASLPRGSDYGYTF. CDR3 sequence (DNA): TGTGCCAGCCTTCCCCGGGGATCCGACTATGGCTACACCTTC. This sequence joins TRBV6-6 and TRBJ1-2; no definite D call. This CDR3 comprises 14 residues. Germline CDR1 reads MNHNY; CDR2 reads SVGAGI (reference sequence). V was shortened by 8 bases and J by 3 bases, with 16 bases between the two germline ends.

The chain carries TRBV19 and TRBJ2-5; TRBD1 matches 8 bases. The CDR3 is made up of 15 amino acids. J lost 2 bases, V lost 7 bases, and 9 bases had no gene match. Germline CDR1 reads LNHDA; CDR2 reads SQIVND (reference sequence). The CDR3 loop is CASTPTGTGQETQYF. CDR3 sequence (DNA): TGTGCCAGTACTCCCACCGGGACAGGTCAAGAGACCCAGTACTTC.

The chain joins TRBV4-3 to TRBJ2-5; D may be TRBD1 (6 bases). Deletions cut 3 bases from V and 1 base from J, with 12 bases between. The CDR3 extends over 15 amino acids. Looked up from germline, CDR1 is LGHNA and CDR2 is YSLEER. The CDR3 nucleotides are TGCGCCAGCAGCCACCAGGACAGTGGCCAAGAGACCCAGTACTTC. This sequence encodes CASSHQDSGQETQYF.

This clone was seen only once. V gene TRBV28 combines with J gene TRBJ1-5; TRBD1 aligns across 10 bases. CDR3 length equals 16 residues. V was pared by 6 bases and J by 5 bases, with 10 bases of the junction left unmatched. CDR1 and CDR2 (germline): MDHEN, SYDVKM. The CDR3 sequence is CASSLFTGTGDQPQHF. In nucleotides, the CDR3 is TGTGCCAGCAGCCTCTTTACCGGGACAGGGGATCAGCCCCAGCATTTT.

This sequence joins TRBV29-1 and TRBJ2-7, with a tentative D call TRBD1 (8 bases). This CDR3 is built from 12 residues. The germline V gene encodes CDR1 SQVTM and CDR2 ANQGSEA. V gave up 6 bases and J gave up 5 bases, with 14 bases separating them. The CDR3 reads CSVHRGGDEQYF. DNA for the CDR3: TGCAGCGTACACAGGGGGGGCGACGAGCAGTACTTC.

Here the CDR3 DNA reads TGTGCCACCAGCACACCCGGGGGTTACAATGAGCAGTTCTTC. Its translation is CATSTPGGYNEQFF. This rearrangement joins TRBV15 to TRBJ2-1, with D maybe TRBD2 (6 bases). Germline CDR1 LNHNV, CDR2 YYDKDF (reference sequence). The CDR3 loop spans 14 amino acids. Trimming removed 4 bases at V and 4 bases at J, with 11 bases between.

Turning to this clone: Germline is not matched at one junction end, which may reflect a read error. The V gene is TRBV7-7, the J gene TRBJ2-7; tentatively, D is TRBD2 (6 bases). CDR3 length equals 13 residues. Per the germline V gene, CDR1 is SSHAT and CDR2 is FNYEAQ (reference sequence). The CDR3 here is CASSQIIGGEQYF. CDR3 sequence (DNA): TGTGCTAGCAGTCAGATAATCGGGGGCGAGCAGTACTTC.

The rearrangement links TRBV4-3 to TRBJ1-1; unclear D gene. Trimming took 4 bases from V and 1 from J, leaving 16 bases between them. The CDR3 totals 16 residues. Germline V gene lookup returns CDR1 LGHNA and CDR2 YSLEER. The CDR3 bases are TGCGCCAGCAGCCTACGGGGAAGAGTTGGGAACACTGAAGCTTTCTTT. This sequence encodes CASSLRGRVGNTEAFF.

The chain uses TRBV7-6 and TRBJ1-3; TRBD1 matches at 10 bases. This CDR3 is built from 17 residues. Germline-derived CDR1 and CDR2 are SGHVS and FNYEAQ. V lost 5 bases and J lost 0; bases outside the gene matches: 7. CDR3: CASSEYDRGRSGNTIYF. The CDR3 DNA follows: TGTGCCAGCAGCGAATACGACAGGGGGCGCTCTGGAAACACCATATATTTT.

This rearrangement joins TRBV9 to TRBJ2-3; tentatively, D is TRBD2 (6 bases). V was clipped by 4 bases and J by 0 bases, with 9 bases between them. The CDR3 loop spans 14 amino acids. Germline-derived CDR1 and CDR2 are SGDLS and YYNGEE. The CDR3 is CASSFRGSTDTQYF. For the CDR3, the DNA is TGTGCCAGCAGCTTTCGGGGGAGCACAGATACGCAGTATTTT.

The genes are TRBV7-8 and TRBJ2-3; D is perhaps TRBD2 (5 bases). Germline V CDR1 and CDR2: SGHVS, FQNEAQ. The CDR3 extends over 16 amino acids. Trimming took off 9 bases at V and 4 bases at J, with 23 bases between the two ends. This chain's CDR3 is CASTTRRVRPADTQYF. The CDR3 DNA follows: TGTGCCAGTACTACTCGGCGGGTTCGGCCCGCAGATACGCAGTATTTT.

In DNA form, the CDR3 reads TGCGCCAGCAGCCCGAGGACAGGGGAAACCTACGAGCAGTACTTC. This gives the protein CASSPRTGETYEQYF. The V gene is TRBV4-1, the J gene TRBJ2-7; TRBD1 aligns across 9 bases. This CDR3 region has 15 residues. Trimming cost V 4 bases and J 2 bases; bases outside gene matches: 6. Germline CDR1 MGHRA, CDR2 YSYEKL.

This clone was found a few times. This sequence joins TRBV15 and TRBJ2-7; 11 bases match TRBD1. This CDR3 has 14 residues. Per the germline V gene, CDR1 is LNHNV and CDR2 is YYDKDF (reference sequence). With V trimmed by 3 bases and J by 7 bases, 5 bases remained unmatched. The CDR3 nucleotides are TGTGCCACCAGCAGGTCCGGGACAGGGGGAGAGCAGTACTTC. This codes for CATSRSGTGGEQYF. The whole variable domain, filled in from reference TRBV15 and TRBJ2-7, reads DAMVIQNPRYQVTQFGKPVTLSCSQTLNHNVMYWYQQKSSQAPKLLFHYYDKDFNNEADTPDNFQSRRPNTSFCFLDIRSPGLGDTAMYLCATSRSGTGGEQYFGPGTRLTVT.

The V and J genes are TRBV29-1 and TRBJ2-7; TRBD1 might be the D (6 bases). V lost 4 bases, J lost 0 bases, and 7 bases lay in between. Germline CDR1 is SQVTM and CDR2 is ANQGSEA. The CDR3 contains 12 residues. CDR3 residues: CSVGQASYEQYF. CDR3 nucleotide sequence: TGCAGCGTTGGACAGGCCTCCTACGAGCAGTACTTC.

The chain employs TRBV2 and TRBJ2-2, with 7 nucleotides matching TRBD2. The V gene's germline CDR1 is SNHLY and CDR2 FYNNEI. The length of the CDR3 is 15 residues. The trim removed 2 bases at V and 1 base at J, leaving 1 base unmatched. The CDR3 loop reads CASSEWGGNTGELFF. The CDR3 region has the DNA TGTGCCAGCAGTGAATGGGGGGGGAACACCGGGGAGCTGTTTTTT.

The chain joins TRBV28 to TRBJ2-1; 8 positions agree with TRBD2. CDR1 MDHEN and CDR2 SYDVKM come from the germline V gene. The V gene end was trimmed by 6 bases and the J gene end by 4 bases; junction bases not matched to a gene: 8. The CDR3 loop spans 15 amino acids. The CDR3 sequence: CASSRLRGGYNEQFF. CDR3 DNA: TGTGCCAGCAGCCGCCTCCGGGGGGGATACAATGAGCAGTTCTTC.